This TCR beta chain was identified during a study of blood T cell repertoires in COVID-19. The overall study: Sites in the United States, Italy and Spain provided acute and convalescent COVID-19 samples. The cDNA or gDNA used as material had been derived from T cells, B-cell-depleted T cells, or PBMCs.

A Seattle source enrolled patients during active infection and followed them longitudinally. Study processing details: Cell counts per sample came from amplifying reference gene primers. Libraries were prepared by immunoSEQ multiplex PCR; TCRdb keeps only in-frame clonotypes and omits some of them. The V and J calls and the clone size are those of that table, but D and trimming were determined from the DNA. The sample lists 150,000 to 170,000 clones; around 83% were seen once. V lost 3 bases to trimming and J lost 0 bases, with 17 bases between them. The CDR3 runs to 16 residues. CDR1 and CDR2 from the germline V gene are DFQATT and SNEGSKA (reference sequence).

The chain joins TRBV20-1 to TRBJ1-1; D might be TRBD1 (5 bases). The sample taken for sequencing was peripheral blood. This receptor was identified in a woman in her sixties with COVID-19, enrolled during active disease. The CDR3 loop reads CSASGRVSFMNTEAFF. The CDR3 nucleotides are TGCAGTGCTAGTGGCAGGGTGTCCTTTATGAACACTGAAGCTTTCTTT.